The entry below describes one TCR beta chain. Its antigen is still unknown. This specimen belongs to a study of PD-1 blockade in classical Hodgkin lymphoma. Brentuximab vedotin exposure varied among the patients, all of whom had relapsed after autologous stem cell transplantation. Magnetic depletion of unwanted cells isolated CD4+ T cells from thawed PBMCs. Each best response was a complete response, a partial response or progressive disease. Generated by immunoSEQ multiplex PCR, the TCRdb table keeps only in-frame clones and is missing some. The sample holds tens of thousands of clones, around 84% seen once. Regarding the study as a whole: The drivers behind the repertoire differences, possibly disease activity or prior therapy, remain undefined.

CDR1 is SGHTA and CDR2 is FQGNSA in the germline V gene. The CDR3 covers 13 residues. V was pared by 9 bases and J by 2 bases, with 13 bases between. The TCR sequence derives from a human donor with classical Hodgkin lymphoma. The sequencing here drew on CD4+ T cells from blood, taken at baseline. The rearrangement uses TRBV7-2 and TRBJ1-1, with TRBD1 as a possible D gene (5 bases). CDR3: CASGGGPNTEAFF. The CDR3 DNA sequence: TGTGCCAGTGGTGGGGGACCCAACACTGAAGCTTTCTTT. The full variable domain, its missing parts supplied by reference TRBV7-2 and TRBJ1-1, is GAGVSQSPSNKVTEKGKDVELRCDPISGHTALYWYRQSLGQGLEFLIYFQGNSAPDKSGLPSDRFSAERTGGSVSTLTIQRTQQEDSAVYLCASGGGPNTEAFFGQGTRLTVV.